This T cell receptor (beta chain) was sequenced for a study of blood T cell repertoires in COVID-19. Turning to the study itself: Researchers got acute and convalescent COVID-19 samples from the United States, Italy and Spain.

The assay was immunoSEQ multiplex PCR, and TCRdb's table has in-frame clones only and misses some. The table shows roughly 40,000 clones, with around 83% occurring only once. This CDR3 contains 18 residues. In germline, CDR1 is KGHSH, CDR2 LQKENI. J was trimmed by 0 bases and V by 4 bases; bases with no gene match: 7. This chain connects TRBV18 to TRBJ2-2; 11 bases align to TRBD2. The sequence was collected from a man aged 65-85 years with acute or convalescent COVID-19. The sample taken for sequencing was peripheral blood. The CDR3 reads CASSRGTSGESNTGELFF. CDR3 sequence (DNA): TGTGCCAGCTCACGGGGGACTAGCGGCGAATCGAACACCGGGGAGCTGTTTTTT. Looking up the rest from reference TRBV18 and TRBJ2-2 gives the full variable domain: NAGVMQNPRHLVRRRGQEARLRCSPMKGHSHVYWYRQLPEEGLKFMVYLQKENIIDESGMPKERFSAEFPKEGPSILRIQQVVRGDSAAYFCASSRGTSGESNTGELFFGEGSRLTVL.